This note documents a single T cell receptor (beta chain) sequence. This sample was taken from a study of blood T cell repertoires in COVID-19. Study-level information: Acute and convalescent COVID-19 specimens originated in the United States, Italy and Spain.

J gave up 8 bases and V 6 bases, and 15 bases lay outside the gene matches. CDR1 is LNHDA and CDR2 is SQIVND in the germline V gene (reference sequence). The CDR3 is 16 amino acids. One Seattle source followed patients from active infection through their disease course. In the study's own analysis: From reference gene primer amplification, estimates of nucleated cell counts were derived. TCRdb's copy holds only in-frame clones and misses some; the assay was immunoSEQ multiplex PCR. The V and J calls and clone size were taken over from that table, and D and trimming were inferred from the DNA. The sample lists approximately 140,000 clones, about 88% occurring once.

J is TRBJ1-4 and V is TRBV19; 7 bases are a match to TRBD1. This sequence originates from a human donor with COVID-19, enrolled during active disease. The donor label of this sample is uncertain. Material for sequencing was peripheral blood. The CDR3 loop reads CASRSTGLLRGEKLFF. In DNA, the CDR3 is TGTGCCAGTAGGTCGACAGGGCTCCTCCGGGGGGAAAAACTGTTTTTT.